These 8 T cell receptor beta chains originate from one sample sequenced in a study of beta chain features in type 1 diabetes listed by TCRdb under 2018. Summary of the overall study and its limitations: A moderate but significant shortening of TCRB CDR3 length was observed in type 1 diabetes patients in all four CD4+ subsets.

No antigen has been identified for these receptors. The protocol used for the library was the immunoSEQ multiplex PCR assay. The entire isolated RNA was reverse transcribed using the High Capacity cDNA Reverse Transcription Kit, and thus expressed TCRB transcripts were sequenced. Entries here come from immuneACCESS through TCRdb and include only in-frame sequences with V and J called. Some clones fail to appear in such tables; in the studies checked, an unresolved V gene covers under half of the shortfall, and the cause of the remainder is unknown. This sample has about 44,000 clones in its table, and over 60% of those were observed once. The leading ten clones occupy less than 2.5% of the sample. The material sequenced was Tregs from blood. The cell subset or site tag for this specimen amounts to: regulatory CD4+ T cells. These receptors came from a young woman with type 1 diabetes.

The chain employs TRBV28 and TRBJ2-5; maybe TRBD1 (5 bases). V was pared by 2 bases and J by 4 bases, with 11 bases between. Germline CDR1 reads MDHEN; CDR2 reads SYDVKM. The CDR3 runs 14 residues. The chain's CDR3 is CASSLIQGRETQYF. In nucleotides, the CDR3 is TGTGCCAGCAGTTTAATTCAGGGCCGAGAGACCCAGTACTTC.

This clone has a handful of counts. Because the CDR3's place on the DNA is in doubt, the DNA is left out and the CDR3 is given as listed by TCRdb. The chain links TRBV19 to TRBJ1-5; TRBD1, the table's D call, was not compared with the DNA. With termini counted, the CDR3 has 18 amino acids. Germline V gives CDR1 LNHDA, CDR2 SQIVND (reference sequence). CDR3 loop: CASSILAGLRGARQPQHF.

This clone was observed once. The CDR3: CASSVDRGKNIQYF. As DNA, the CDR3 is TGTGCCAGCAGCGTGGACAGGGGCAAAAACATTCAGTACTTC. This chain joins TRBV5-4 and TRBJ2-4; 9 bases are a match to TRBD1. The CDR3 spans 14 residues. CDR1 and CDR2 (germline): SGHNT, YYREEE (reference sequence). V was pared by 4 bases and J by 3 bases, with 2 bases of the junction left unmatched.

The table lists this clone with a count of one. The chain recombines TRBV29-1 with TRBJ2-3; maybe TRBD2 (6 bases). Trimming took off 3 bases at V and 1 base at J, with 11 bases between the two ends. Germline V lookup: CDR1 SQVTM, CDR2 ANQGSEA. CDR3 length equals 14 residues. This CDR3 reads CSVDGPGGTDTQYF. The CDR3 region has the DNA TGCAGCGTTGATGGGCCGGGGGGCACAGATACGCAGTATTTT.

This rearrangement joins TRBV11-3 to TRBJ2-1, with no clear D. The V gene's germline CDR1 is SGHNT and CDR2 YENEEA. V lost 5 bases and J lost 4, with 15 bases in between. The CDR3 runs 15 residues. CDR3 nucleotide sequence: TGTGCCAGCAGCCCCTCTTCGGGTCCATACAATGAGCAGTTCTTC. As protein: CASSPSSGPYNEQFF.

The rearrangement joins TRBV19 to TRBJ1-2; 9 bases map to TRBD1. Per germline, CDR1 LNHDA and CDR2 SQIVND (reference sequence). J gave up 4 bases and V 5 bases, and 14 bases lay outside the gene matches. The CDR3 consists of 17 residues. In DNA, the CDR3 is TGTGCCAGTAGTTCCAGCGGGGGACAGGGTCGACGCTATGGCTACACCTTC. It is translated as CASSSSGGQGRRYGYTF.

The chain joins TRBV29-1 to TRBJ2-1, with a possible D match to TRBD1 (5 bases). With 5 bases removed from V and 6 bases from J, the gap between germline ends came to 17 bases. The CDR3 contains 14 residues. Germline V lookup: CDR1 SQVTM, CDR2 ANQGSEA. The DNA of the CDR3 is TGCAGCGTTTCGGGCAGGGAAAGAGGCAATGAGCAGTTCTTC. This sequence encodes CSVSGRERGNEQFF.

The rearrangement joins TRBV6-6 to TRBJ2-5; TRBD1 matches 7 bases. The J call is doubtful: the DNA matches TRBJ2-7 better. This CDR3 is built from 16 residues. Per the germline V gene, CDR1 is MNHNY and CDR2 is SVGAGI (reference sequence). DNA of the CDR3: TGTGCCAGCAGAGCACCCCCCTCGACAGGGTCCTACGAGCAGTACTTC. The encoded protein is CASRAPPSTGSYEQYF.